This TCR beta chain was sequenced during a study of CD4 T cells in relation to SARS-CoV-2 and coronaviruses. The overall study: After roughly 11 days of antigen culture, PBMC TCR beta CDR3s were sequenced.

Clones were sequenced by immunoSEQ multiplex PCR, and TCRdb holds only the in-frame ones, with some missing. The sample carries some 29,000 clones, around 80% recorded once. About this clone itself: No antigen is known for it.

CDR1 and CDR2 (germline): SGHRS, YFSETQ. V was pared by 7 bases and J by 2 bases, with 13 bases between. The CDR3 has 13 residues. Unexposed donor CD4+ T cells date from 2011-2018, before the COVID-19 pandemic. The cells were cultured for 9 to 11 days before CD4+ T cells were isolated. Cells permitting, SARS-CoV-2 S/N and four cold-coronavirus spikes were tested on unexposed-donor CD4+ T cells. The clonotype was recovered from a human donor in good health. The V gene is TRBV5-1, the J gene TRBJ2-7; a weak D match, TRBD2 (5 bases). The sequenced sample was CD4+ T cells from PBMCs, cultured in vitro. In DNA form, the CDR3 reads TGCGCCAGCGCCGAGGGCGCCGCCTACGAGCAGTACTTC. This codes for CASAEGAAYEQYF.